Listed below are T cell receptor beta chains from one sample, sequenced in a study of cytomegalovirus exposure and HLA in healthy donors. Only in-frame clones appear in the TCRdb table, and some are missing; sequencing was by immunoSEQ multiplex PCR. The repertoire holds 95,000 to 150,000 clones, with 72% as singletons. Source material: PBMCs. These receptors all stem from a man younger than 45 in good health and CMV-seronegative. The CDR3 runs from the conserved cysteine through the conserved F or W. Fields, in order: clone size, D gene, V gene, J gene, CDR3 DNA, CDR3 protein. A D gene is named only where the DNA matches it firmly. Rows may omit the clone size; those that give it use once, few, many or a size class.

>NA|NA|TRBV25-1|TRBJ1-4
TGTGCCAGCAGTGAATATCCGCGGGGAAAACTGTTTTTT
CASSEYPRGKLFF
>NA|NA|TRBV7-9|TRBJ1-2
TGTGCCAGCAGCCCCGGGGGCTATGGCTACACCTTC
CASSPGGYGYTF
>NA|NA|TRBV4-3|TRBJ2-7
TGCGCCAGCAGCCAAGGTCTGGGGAGCTCCTACGAGCAGTACTTC
CASSQGLGSSYEQYF
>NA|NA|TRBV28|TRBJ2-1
TGTGCCAGCAGTTTAAGACAGGAGAGGAATGAGCAGTTCTTC
CASSLRQERNEQFF
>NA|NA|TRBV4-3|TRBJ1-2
TGCGCCAGCAGCCAAGATACGCTAACCTATGGCTACACCTTC
CASSQDTLTYGYTF
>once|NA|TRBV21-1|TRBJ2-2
TGTGCCAGCAGCAAGGAGGACTCATCCGGGGAGCTGTTTTTT
CASSKEDSSGELFF
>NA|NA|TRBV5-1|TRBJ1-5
TGCGCCAGCAGACAGGACTATAGCAATCAGCCCCAGCATTTT
CASRQDYSNQPQHF
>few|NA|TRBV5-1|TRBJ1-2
TGCGCCAGCAGCATGGACACTTCCTCAGGCGGCTACACCTTC
CASSMDTSSGGYTF
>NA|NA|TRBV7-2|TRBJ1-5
TGTGCCAGCAGCTCGAGGGGGGGAGCTCAGCCCCAGCATTTT
CASSSRGGAQPQHF
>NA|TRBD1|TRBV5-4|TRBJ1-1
TGTGCCAGCAGCCCCACGACAGGGATGAACACTGAAGCTTTCTTT
CASSPTTGMNTEAFF
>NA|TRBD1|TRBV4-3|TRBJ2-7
TGCGCCAGCAGCCAGGCTTCTACAGGGGGCGGTTTCTCCTACGAGCAGTACTTC
CASSQASTGGGFSYEQYF
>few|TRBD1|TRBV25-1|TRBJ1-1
TGTGCCAGCAGTTGGATAGCAGGGGGGAAGGGGACTGAAGCTTTCTTT
CASSWIAGGKGTEAFF
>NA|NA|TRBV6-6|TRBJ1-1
TGTGCCGTTATAGACAGGTTGAACACTGAAGCTTTCTTT
CAVIDRLNTEAFF
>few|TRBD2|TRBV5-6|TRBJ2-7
TGTGCCAGCAGCTTAGGACTAGCGGGGGGATACGAGCAGTACTTC
CASSLGLAGGYEQYF
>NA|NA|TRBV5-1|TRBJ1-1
TGCGCCAGCAGGGGGAGGAAGAGGACTGAAGCTTTCTTT
CASRGRKRTEAFF
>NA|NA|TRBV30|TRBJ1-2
TGTGCCTGGAGTGTACAGGCCAGCTCGTTCGGCTACACCTTC
CAWSVQASSFGYTF
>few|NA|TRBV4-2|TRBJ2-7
TGTGCCAGCAGCCAAGATCTGGCGGGGTCCTACGAGCAGTACTTC
CASSQDLAGSYEQYF
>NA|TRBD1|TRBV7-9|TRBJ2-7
TGTTCCAGCACCCGGGACAGGGTGGGTGAGCAGTACTTC
CSSTRDRVGEQYF
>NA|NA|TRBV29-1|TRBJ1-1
TGCAGCGCGACTAGCTTCGAGGGGCACACTGAAGCTTTCTTT
CSATSFEGHTEAFF
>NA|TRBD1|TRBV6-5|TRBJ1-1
TGTGCCAGCAGTTACTCGAGAGGGACAGCTAACACTGAAGCTTTCTTT
CASSYSRGTANTEAFF
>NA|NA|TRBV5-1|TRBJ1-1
TGCGCCAGCAGCTCCCCGAGGACGGGAAACACTGAAGCTTTCTTT
CASSSPRTGNTEAFF
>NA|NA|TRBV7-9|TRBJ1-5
TGTGCCAGCAGCCCAGGGGAACAGCCCCAGCATTTT
CASSPGEQPQHF
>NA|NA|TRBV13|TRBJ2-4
TGTGCCAGCGCCCCTGACATCGCGGCCAAAAACATTCAGTACTTC
CASAPDIAAKNIQYF
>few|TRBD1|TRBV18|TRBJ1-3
TGTGCCAGCTCGCCGGGACAGGGGGCTAATGGAAACACCATATATTTT
CASSPGQGANGNTIYF
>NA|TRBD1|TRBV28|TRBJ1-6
TGTGCCAGCAGTTTAGGACAGGGGAATTCACCCCTCCACTTT
CASSLGQGNSPLHF
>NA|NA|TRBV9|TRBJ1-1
TGTGCCAGCAGCGTAGAATGGGGCAGCATCACTGAAGCTTTCTTT
CASSVEWGSITEAFF
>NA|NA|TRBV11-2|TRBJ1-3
TGTGCCAGCAGCCCGCGTGTCCAGGGCACCATATATTTT
CASSPRVQGTIYF
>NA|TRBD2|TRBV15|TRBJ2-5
TGTGCCACCAGCAGAGGGGGGGGAGAGACCCAGTACTTC
CATSRGGGETQYF
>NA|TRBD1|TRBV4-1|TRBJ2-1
TGCGCCAGCAGCCATCCCGGGACAGGGATATACAATGAGCAGTTCTTC
CASSHPGTGIYNEQFF
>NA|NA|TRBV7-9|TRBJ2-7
TGTTCCAGCAGCTCGGAAGCGTACGAGCAGTACTTC
CSSSSEAYEQYF
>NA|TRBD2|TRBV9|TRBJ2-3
TGTGCCAGCAGCGTCGAGCGGGGGCTCGGCACAGATACGCAGTATTTT
CASSVERGLGTDTQYF
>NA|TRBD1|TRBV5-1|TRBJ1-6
TGCGCCAGCAGCTCCCAGGGACAGGGCTCACCCCTCCACTTT
CASSSQGQGSPLHF
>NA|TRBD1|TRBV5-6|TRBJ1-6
TGTGCCAGCAGCTGGGACAGGGGTTCACCCCTCCACTTT
CASSWDRGSPLHF
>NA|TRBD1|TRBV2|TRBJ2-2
TGTGCCAGCAGTGCGACAGGGACCGACACCGGGGAGCTGTTTTTT
CASSATGTDTGELFF
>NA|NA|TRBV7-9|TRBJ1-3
TGTGCCAGCAGCTTAGGGGCGAGCTCTGGAAACACCATATATTTT
CASSLGASSGNTIYF
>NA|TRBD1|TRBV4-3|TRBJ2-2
TGCGCCAGCAGCCAAGTCTCAGGGGGCTACACCGGGGAGCTGTTTTTT
CASSQVSGGYTGELFF
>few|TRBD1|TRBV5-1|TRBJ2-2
TGCGCCAGCAGCTGGGGGATGACAGGGGGCGCGAACACCGGGGAGCTGTTTTTT
CASSWGMTGGANTGELFF
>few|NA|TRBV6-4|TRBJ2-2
TGTGCCAGCAGTGATAAAGGAGGGGTACACACCGGGGAGCTGTTTTTT
CASSDKGGVHTGELFF
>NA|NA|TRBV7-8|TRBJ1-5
TGTGCCAGCAGCTCCGGGGGGCATCAGCCCCAGCATTTT
CASSSGGHQPQHF
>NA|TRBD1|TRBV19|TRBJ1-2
TGTGCCAGTAGTATGGCGGGACAGGGGGCCCTTAACTATGGCTACACCTTC
CASSMAGQGALNYGYTF
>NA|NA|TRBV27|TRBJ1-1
TGTGCCAGCAGTTTGGAGACAGCTACAGAAGCTTTCTTT
CASSLETATEAFF